A selection of T cell receptor beta chains follows, all from one sample in a study of T cell responses to AZD1222 COVID-19 vaccine. The data were produced by immunoSEQ multiplex PCR, yet TCRdb's version contains in-frame clones alone and is incomplete. The sample records some 130,000 clones, just over 85% being singletons. Sequenced material: peripheral blood, taken on day 0 of MenACWY control vaccination. Source of these receptors: an adult in good health. CDR3s include the opening cysteine and the closing phenylalanine or tryptophan. D genes are given only for firm matches. Part of the rows lack a size; the others show once, few, many or a class for expanded clones.

13	TRBV7-9	TRBJ1-2	-	-	TGTGCCAGCAGCTTATTAACAGGGTACGGCTACACCTTC	CASSLLTGYGYTF
13	TRBV5-1	TRBJ1-6	-	-	TGCGCCAGCAGCTTGGTTAGAAATTCACCCCTCCACTTT	CASSLVRNSPLHF
13	TRBV5-4	TRBJ2-7	-	-	TGTGCCAGCAGCTTAACAGGGGGGGACGAGCAGTACTTC	CASSLTGGDEQYF
10	TRBV6-1	TRBJ2-7	-	-	TGTGCCAGCAGTGAAGTCAAGCAGTACTTC	CASSEVKQYF
14	TRBV2	TRBJ2-7	TRBD2	-	TGTGCCAGCAAAGGGACTAGCGGGCCCTACGAGCAGTACTTC	CASKGTSGPYEQYF
11	TRBV28	TRBJ2-7	-	-	TGTGCCAGCAGTTTCTCCTACGAGCAGTACTTC	CASSFSYEQYF
12	TRBV6-5	TRBJ1-1	-	-	TGTGCCAGCGCTTCGGGGAACACTGAAGCTTTCTTT	CASASGNTEAFF
15	TRBV3-1/TRBV3-2	TRBJ2-1	TRBD2	-	TGTGCCAGCAGCAAGACTAGCGGGAAGGTGGGTGAGCAGTTCTTC	CASSKTSGKVGEQFF
19	TRBV5-1	TRBJ1-2	TRBD1	-	TGCGCCAGCAGCTTGGGGTGGGACAGGGGGCCTGCCCTTAACTATGGCTACACCTTC	CASSLGWDRGPALNYGYTF
8	TRBV29-1	TRBJ2-3	-	-	TGCATGGCAGATACGCAGTATTTT	CMADTQYF
14	TRBV5-6	TRBJ2-7	-	-	TGTGCCAGCAGCCCAAAGGACTACCCCTACGAGCAGTACTTC	CASSPKDYPYEQYF
13	TRBV5-1	TRBJ1-2	-	-	TGCGCCAGCAGCCCCTCTCGGGCAGAAGGCTACACCTTC	CASSPSRAEGYTF
16	TRBV18	TRBJ1-5	TRBD1	-	TGTGCCAGCTCACCCCCGGGACAGACTTTCAATCAGCCCCAGCATTTT	CASSPPGQTFNQPQHF
17	TRBV27	TRBJ2-3	-	-	TGTGCCAGCAGTTTATCGGCGACTAGGGGGAGACGGGATACGCAGTATTTT	CASSLSATRGRRDTQYF
13	TRBV11-2	TRBJ2-7	-	few	TGTGCCAGCAGCTTGGGACTTTCTGGCGAGCAGTACTTC	CASSLGLSGEQYF
13	TRBV10-3	TRBJ1-1	-	-	TGTGCCATCGGGGGGGTCAGGGAGAGTCGCGCTTTCTTT	CAIGGVRESRAFF
13	TRBV5-5	TRBJ1-6	-	-	TGTGCCAGCCAAGAGTCCTCTGTTTCACCCCTCCACTTT	CASQESSVSPLHF
15	TRBV5-4	TRBJ2-7	-	once	TGTGCCAGCAGCCTAAACAGGGCCGCTACCTACGAGCAGTACTTC	CASSLNRAATYEQYF
19	TRBV27	TRBJ2-7	TRBD2	-	TGTGCCAGCAGTTTATTTTATCCGGGACTAGCGGGAGCCAACTACGAGCAGTACTTC	CASSLFYPGLAGANYEQYF
15	TRBV28	TRBJ1-1	-	-	TGTGCCAGCAAAGAACGTCGGGGGATGGGCACTGAAGCTTTCTTT	CASKERRGMGTEAFF
14	TRBV19	TRBJ1-5	-	-	TGTGCCAGTAGTATTGAATCCGGCAATCAGCCCCAGCATTTT	CASSIESGNQPQHF
16	TRBV7-9	TRBJ1-2	TRBD1	-	TGTGCCAGCAGCCCAGACGGAAACAGGGGCAGCCGTGGCTACACCTTC	CASSPDGNRGSRGYTF
13	TRBV7-9	TRBJ1-1	-	-	TGTGCCAGCAGCCCCAACCTGAACACTGAAGCTTTCTTT	CASSPNLNTEAFF
16	TRBV11-1	TRBJ2-6	-	-	TGTGCCAGCAGCTCGCTAATCCCTGGAGGGGCCAACGTCCTGACTTTC	CASSSLIPGGANVLTF
13	TRBV5-4	TRBJ2-7	TRBD1	-	TGTGCCAGCAGCACGGGACAGGTCCACGAGCAGTACTTC	CASSTGQVHEQYF
14	TRBV12-1	TRBJ1-2	-	-	TGTGCCAGCAGCTTTGGTGCCAGAACCTATGGCTACACCTTC	CASSFGARTYGYTF
16	TRBV4-1	TRBJ2-3	-	-	TGCGCCAGCAGCCACCGGGATAGGGGTGGCACAGATACGCAGTATTTT	CASSHRDRGGTDTQYF
13	TRBV2	TRBJ2-5	-	-	TGTGCCAGTGATATTAGCGGCCAAGAGACCCAGTACTTC	CASDISGQETQYF
12	TRBV28	TRBJ1-1	-	-	TGTGCCAGCAGTTTAAGGGGTACTGAAGCTTTCTTT	CASSLRGTEAFF
13	TRBV10-2	TRBJ1-2	-	-	TGCGCCAGCAGTGAGTTCCCTAACTATGGCTACACCTTC	CASSEFPNYGYTF
15	TRBV5-5	TRBJ1-6	-	-	TGTGCCAGCAGCTTGGCAGGGGCTGTCAATTCACCCCTCCACTTT	CASSLAGAVNSPLHF
16	TRBV2	TRBJ2-7	TRBD1	-	TGTGCCAGCAGTGATTCCGGGACAGGGGGCTTCTACGAGCAGTACTTC	CASSDSGTGGFYEQYF
13	TRBV11-2	TRBJ1-1	-	-	TGTGCCAGCAGCTTAGACAGTCACACTGAAGCTTTCTTT	CASSLDSHTEAFF
19	TRBV2	TRBJ2-2	TRBD2	-	TGTGCCAGCAGGGATTGGACTAGCGGGAGGGCCTGGAACACCGGGGAGCTGTTTTTT	CASRDWTSGRAWNTGELFF
12	TRBV6-5	TRBJ2-1	-	-	TGTGCCAGCAGTAGCCGTTACAATGAGCAGTTCTTC	CASSSRYNEQFF
15	TRBV7-3	TRBJ2-3	TRBD2	-	TGTGCCACCTCTAAGCGGGAGGGCCGTACAGATACGCAGTATTTT	CATSKREGRTDTQYF
11	TRBV12-3/TRBV12-4	TRBJ2-7	-	-	TGTGCCAGCAGTTTACTCTCCGAGCAGTACTTC	CASSLLSEQYF
14	TRBV13	TRBJ2-3	-	-	TGTGCCAGCAGCAGCCGTGACTTAACAGATACGCAGTATTTT	CASSSRDLTDTQYF
16	TRBV28	TRBJ2-3	-	-	TGTGCCAGCAGTCTCAGGTACGGGGGCGGCACAGATACGCAGTATTTT	CASSLRYGGGTDTQYF
15	TRBV18	TRBJ2-7	-	-	TGTGCCAGCTCACCGTTTCACGGCGGAACATACGAGCAGTACTTC	CASSPFHGGTYEQYF